This TCR beta chain was documented in a study of regulatory T cells in long-lasting Graves disease (dated by TCRdb to the early 2020s). Notes on the research overall: Persistent Graves' disease meant more than 5 years of antithyroid drug treatment with TSH receptor autoantibodies that stayed positive. This study used TCR sequencing and RNA sequencing of peripheral blood to compare persistent Graves' disease patients against newly diagnosed Graves' disease patients. The study was conducted in China and was registered as a clinical trial. A total of around 35 samples were covered by TCR sequencing, comprising some 13 persistent and around 20 newly diagnosed Graves' disease patients. On average, persistent Graves' disease patients in the clinical cohort had been on antithyroid drugs for about 10.3 years. Overall study results and their limits: Sequencing and analysis were limited to the TCR beta chain. Compared with newly diagnosed patients, persistent Graves' disease patients had lower TCR Shannon entropy and fewer highly expanded clones, which suggests clonal expansion. Preferential use of TRBV28, TRBJ1-2 and TRBJ2-5 was observed in persistent disease, whereas TRBV20-1 and TRBJ2-1 were favored in newly diagnosed disease. The authors noted that the small sample size was a limitation that may lower accuracy. Peripheral blood alone was examined, since thyroid tissue, which constituted the primary lesion, could not be accessed. A larger number of public clonotypes was shared among persistent patients (over 2,500) than among newly diagnosed patients (around 880).

Library generation was performed with multiplex PCR. Sequencing instrument: Illumina HiSeq 4000. To build TCR beta libraries, CDR3 regions were amplified by Arm-PCR using iRepertoire HTBI primers. Gel purification was performed on PCR products prior to sequencing. In the authors' own workflow: Gene usage analysis of CDR3 amino acid clonotypes used the 60 to 80 TRBV and 12 to 15 TRBJ segments found across samples. Filtered high-quality paired reads were merged into contigs using COPE and FqMerger. Contigs were aligned with BLAST to IMGT TRBV, TRBD and TRBJ reference genes, and CDR3 was defined per IMGT. Highly expanded clones were defined as clonotypes with a frequency above 0.1%. Shannon entropy was used to measure repertoire diversity, and the Gini coefficient was used to measure V-J evenness. Clonotypes shared by more than one individual were considered public. The public reads were run again by TCRdb, first through fastp at Q25 and then through MiXCR, and only productive beta chains were kept. When rows share a CDR3 protein, they turn into one entry using the most common DNA and genes. V and J calls and clone size were set by TCRdb, not the authors. For this sample the table gives 360,000 or so distinct CDR3 sequences, of which roughly 24% were detected only once. The top ten hold approximately 30% of the sample.

This clonotype appeared many times. The antigen this receptor binds is unknown. The sample holds no much larger clone one base away, and base qualities are not on file. V is shortened by 5 bases, J by 1 base, and the region joining them spans 11 bases. The germline V gene supplies CDR1 MDHEN and CDR2 SYDVKM. There are 14 amino acids in the CDR3, from cysteine to phenylalanine inclusive. The sequence is cut down to CDR3 DNA, 42 bases in frame from base 1. The time point label for this specimen denotes: persistent/refractory GD, antithyroid drugs over 5 years with positive TRAb. RNA was extracted from PBMCs in TRIzol for both TCR sequencing and RNA sequencing. The diagnosis of Graves' disease was made according to American Thyroid Association guidelines. Patients were recruited from an endocrinology department in Xi'an, China. From each patient, approximately 10 milliliters of peripheral blood was collected into an EDTA anticoagulant tube. Ficoll Paque Plus density gradient separation was used to isolate PBMCs, and no additional T cell sorting was done. RNA quality was checked with an Agilent 2100 Bioanalyzer and agarose gel, and concentration with a NanoDrop 2000.

This TCR was recovered from a woman in her thirties or forties with Graves disease. Donor details come from another sample of the same person, matched by shared clones. The receptor chain draws on TRBV28 and TRBJ1-1; there is no confident call for the D gene. Sequenced here: peripheral blood mononuclear cells (PBMCs), sampled when the disease was refractory, from a patient treated with antithyroid drugs. The DNA is TGTGCCAGCAGTGCCAGGTGGGGGAACACTGAAGCTTTCTTT. Its product reads: CASSARWGNTEAFF.